These 15 T cell receptor beta chains were sequenced from one sample in a study of shared clonotypes between healthy human individuals (dated by TCRdb to 2019 to 2021). CD8 naive samples were CD45RO-negative cells positively selected for CCR7, giving a CD45RA+CCR7+ population that excluded TemRA cells. Library generation was performed with the immunoSEQ multiplex PCR assay. The immuneACCESS repertoire file appears here via TCRdb, limited to in-frame rearrangements. These files lack a portion of the clones; in checked studies, under half of the deficit traces to unresolved V genes, and the cause of the others is not known. The sample table shows 1.5 million to 2.5 million clones, and about 95% are seen once. The ten largest clones represent less than 1.5% of the sample. Sequencing input: naive CD8+ T cells sorted from blood. According to the study, the label for this sample's cell subset or site signals: CD45RA+CCR7+. These receptors were taken from a man between 18 and 29 years old in good health.

The chain combines TRBV5-6 with TRBJ1-5; no reliable D call. This CDR3 has 16 amino acids. Trimming took 0 bases from V and 2 from J, leaving 12 bases between them. Germline assignment: CDR1 SGHDT and CDR2 YYEEEE. CDR3 loop: CASSLVSDWGNQPQHF. CDR3 sequence (DNA): TGTGCCAGCAGCTTGGTATCAGACTGGGGCAATCAGCCCCAGCATTTT.

The rearrangement links TRBV15 to TRBJ2-1; D may be TRBD1 or TRBD2 (6 bases each). Per the germline V gene, CDR1 is LNHNV and CDR2 is YYDKDF (reference sequence). V dropped 7 bases and J dropped 5 bases, with 18 bases sitting between them. The CDR3 runs 15 residues. The chain's CDR3 is CATIENWGAHNEQFF. Here the CDR3 DNA reads TGTGCCACCATCGAAAATTGGGGGGCGCACAATGAGCAGTTCTTC.

The V and J genes are TRBV11-2 and TRBJ1-2; maybe TRBD1 (6 bases). Trimming shortened V by 4 bases and J by 4 bases, and 13 bases separated the two germline ends. The CDR3 is 14 residues long. Germline assignment: CDR1 SGHAT and CDR2 FQNNGV. The CDR3 is CASSSGVVAYGYTF. In nucleotides, the CDR3 is TGTGCCAGCAGCTCAGGGGTCGTTGCCTATGGCTACACCTTC.

A single count supports this clone. The chain couples TRBV20-1 to TRBJ1-5, with D perhaps TRBD1 (5 bases). This CDR3 is built from 11 residues. Per the germline V gene, CDR1 is DFQATT and CDR2 is SNEGSKA (reference sequence). Deletions cut 6 bases from V and 5 bases from J, with 8 bases between. The CDR3 here is CSAGGDQPQHF. The CDR3 nucleotides are TGCAGTGCCGGGGGGGATCAGCCCCAGCATTTT.

As to this clone: Other DNA sequences in this specimen translate into the identical CDR3. The rearrangement uses TRBV20-1 and TRBJ2-5; D might be TRBD1 (5 bases). This CDR3 spans 10 amino acids. Germline values: CDR1 DFQATT, CDR2 SNEGSKA (reference sequence). Trimming shortened V by 6 bases and J by 5 bases, and 7 bases separated the two germline ends. CDR3 protein: CSAKGETQYF. In DNA form, the CDR3 reads TGCAGTGCGAAGGGGGAGACCCAGTACTTC.

This sequence joins TRBV5-1 and TRBJ2-7; 7 bases fit TRBD1. Unmatched junction bases numbered 9, after V lost 4 bases and J lost 5 bases. CDR3 length equals 14 residues. CDR1 is SGHRS, CDR2 YFSETQ, per germline. The CDR3 protein is CASSQRTGYHEQYF. DNA for the CDR3: TGCGCCAGCAGCCAACGGACAGGTTACCACGAGCAGTACTTC.

The chain has TRBV7-6 and TRBJ1-3, with 7 bases lining up with TRBD1. The CDR3 is 15 amino acids. Germline lookup yields CDR1 SGHVS and CDR2 FNYEAQ. V gave up 5 bases and J gave up 0 bases; unmatched junction bases: 4. The CDR3 sequence: CASSKGQSSGNTIYF. DNA of the CDR3: TGTGCCAGCAGCAAGGGACAGAGCTCTGGAAACACCATATATTTT.

The chain links TRBV28 to TRBJ2-2, with D uncertain. V was pared by 3 bases and J by 7 bases, with 12 bases between. This CDR3 comprises 14 residues. Germline V lookup: CDR1 MDHEN, CDR2 SYDVKM. CDR3 nucleotides: TGTGCCAGCAGTTTCCAGCTGTGGGGCGGGGAGCTGTTTTTT. Protein sequence: CASSFQLWGGELFF.

The chain carries TRBV4-1 and TRBJ1-1; D ambiguous. The CDR3 runs to 15 residues. V lost 0 bases and J 7 bases, leaving 15 bases between the germline ends. The germline V gene has CDR1 MGHRA and CDR2 YSYEKL. CDR3 sequence: CASSQDARQPIEAFF. CDR3 DNA sequence: TGCGCCAGCAGCCAAGACGCACGGCAGCCAATTGAAGCTTTCTTT.

As for this clone: Other DNA variants within this sample encode the same CDR3. V and J are TRBV5-6 and TRBJ2-3, with no clear D. Germline V gives CDR1 SGHDT, CDR2 YYEEEE. The V and J ends lost 2 bases and 3 bases respectively, with 4 bases between them. The CDR3 is 12 amino acids. CDR3 sequence: CASSFGTDTQYF. CDR3 coding DNA: TGTGCCAGCAGCTTCGGGACAGATACGCAGTATTTT.

This chain uses TRBV6-5 with TRBJ2-7; TRBD2 agrees at 11 bases. The CDR3 is 15 residues long. Germline CDR1 reads MNHEY; CDR2 reads SVGAGI. V trimming: 11 bases; J trimming: 2 bases; junction bases outside the gene matches: 11. CDR3 sequence: CAVRSGLAETYEQYF. The CDR3 nucleotides read TGTGCCGTCAGATCGGGACTAGCGGAGACCTACGAGCAGTACTTC.

The V gene is TRBV7-6, the J gene TRBJ2-7; no clear D. CDR1 and CDR2 from the germline V gene are SGHVS and FNYEAQ. V lost 3 bases and J lost 3, with 9 bases in between. The CDR3 extends over 13 amino acids. In DNA form, the CDR3 reads TGTGCCAGCAGCTTTTTAAGGGACTACGAGCAGTACTTC. Its protein is CASSFLRDYEQYF.

The J gene is TRBJ2-1, the V gene TRBV29-1; possibly TRBD1 or TRBD2 for D (6 bases each). CDR1 and CDR2 from the germline V gene are SQVTM and ANQGSEA. This CDR3 has 16 amino acids. Trimming removed 0 bases at V and 0 bases at J, with 12 bases between. The CDR3 region is CSVEDVADSSYNEQFF. In nucleotides, the CDR3 is TGCAGCGTTGAAGACGTAGCGGACAGCTCCTACAATGAGCAGTTCTTC.

The chain employs TRBV7-9 and TRBJ2-2, with D possibly being TRBD1 (5 bases). Germline CDR1 is SEHNR and CDR2 is FQNEAQ (reference sequence). V was trimmed by 7 bases and J by 1 base, leaving 13 bases between them. CDR3 length: 15 amino acids. The CDR3 DNA reads as TGTGCCAGCAAGCCGACAGTAGGGAACACCGGGGAGCTGTTTTTT. This codes for CASKPTVGNTGELFF.

The chain recombines TRBV27 with TRBJ1-1; TRBD1 aligns across 8 bases. After removal of 6 bases from V and 6 bases from J, the junction contained 12 bases not matched to a gene. The CDR3 sequence is 15 residues long. Germline lookup yields CDR1 MNHEY and CDR2 SMNVEV (reference sequence). CDR3: CASSPTGVSVAEAFF. CDR3 DNA sequence: TGTGCCAGCAGCCCGACAGGGGTATCGGTTGCTGAAGCTTTCTTT.